This T cell receptor (beta chain) was identified during a study of cytomegalovirus exposure and HLA in healthy donors. Healthy individuals who donated bone marrow served as the donors. The PCR was carried out with 60 Vbeta primers and 13 Jbeta primers. TCRdb's copy holds only in-frame clones and misses some; the assay was immunoSEQ multiplex PCR. The table includes 140,000 to 150,000 clones, around 80% detected once. Trimming took off 1 base at V and 2 bases at J, with 14 bases between the two ends. CDR1 SEHNR and CDR2 FQNEAQ come from the germline V gene (reference sequence). The CDR3 covers 16 residues.

Sequencing input: PBMCs. This TCR came from a woman aged 25 to 45 in good health and CMV-seronegative. V usage is TRBV7-9 and J usage is TRBJ1-2, with D unresolved. The CDR3 bases are TGTGCCAGCAGCTTAGTTGGCGAACTAAAGAACTATGGCTACACCTTC. Amino acid sequence: CASSLVGELKNYGYTF.